This T cell receptor (beta chain) was observed in a study of shared clonotypes between healthy human individuals. Overall study results and limits: Across subsets, estimated richness was generally greater for naive than for memory populations.

Original data processing: Because ImmunoSEQ provided only junction sequences with no quality scores, the filtering differed. TCRdb's table, derived via immunoSEQ multiplex PCR, lists solely in-frame clones and lacks some. V and J calls plus clone size are reproduced from that table; the DNA served to infer D and trimming. The repertoire holds 950,000 to 1,300,000 clones, with about 75% as singletons. A word on this clone: The target antigen is unknown.

The sample was memory CD4+ T cells sorted from blood. Subset denoted: CD45RA-negative fraction. The clonotype was recovered from a man aged 18 to 35 in good health.

The CDR3 loop reads CASTLGGTIYEQYF. The CDR3 nucleotides are TGTGCCAGCACCCTGGGGGGTACTATTTACGAGCAGTACTTC. This chain connects TRBV7-8 to TRBJ2-7, with a possible D match to TRBD2 (6 bases). The CDR3 runs 14 residues. Germline V lookup: CDR1 SGHVS, CDR2 FQNEAQ. Deletions cut 7 bases from V and 4 bases from J, with 17 bases between.